These 9 T cell receptor beta chains were sequenced from one sample in a study of tumor-infiltrating lymphocytes in primary liver carcinoma. Using a constant-region primer together with ProtoScript II reverse transcriptase, TCR beta cDNA was made from 500 ng of total RNA. Generation of the TCR beta libraries relied on three nested multiplex PCR rounds using slightly modified ARM-PCR. The opening two PCR rounds, approximately 10 cycles each, paired TRBV1-TRBV30 forward primers with a C-beta reverse primer. MiXCR, applied by TCRdb to the multiplex PCR reads, yields one record per CDR3 protein. The sample carries hundreds of thousands of distinct CDR3 sequences, approximately 58% recorded once. Unsorted whole blood served as the source of blood RNA, and germline DNA was extracted as well. The specimen sequenced was peripheral blood. Receptors were obtained from a woman between 25 and 40 years old with primary liver carcinoma and hepatitis B virus infection.

This clonotype was seen once. This could be a read error, since a much larger clone is one nucleotide away. The CDR3 carries no conserved terminal phenylalanine or tryptophan, so it likely arises from a read error. This chain connects TRBV12-3 or TRBV12-4 to TRBJ1-3; TRBD1 matches 8 bases. V was clipped by 5 bases and J by 0 bases; unmatched bases: 9. This CDR3 is 17 amino acids long. CDR3 in amino acids: CASSTGQGQSSGNTIYS. The CDR3 nucleotides are TGTGCCAGCAGTACCGGACAGGGACAAAGCTCTGGAAACACCATATATTCT.

V usage is TRBV14 and J usage is TRBJ2-7; 12 bases match TRBD2. The trim removed 2 bases at V and 5 bases at J, leaving 19 bases unmatched. Germline V gene sequence: CDR1 SGHDN, CDR2 FVKESK. The CDR3 totals 20 residues. CDR3 coding DNA: TGTGCCAGCAGCCAATCATCAAGGGCCCAGACTAGCGGGAGTACAGACGAGCAGTACTTC. It translates to CASSQSSRAQTSGSTDEQYF.

As to this clonotype: A junction end diverges from the germline sequence, so it may reflect a read error. The chain links TRBV11-2 to TRBJ2-1; maybe TRBD2 (6 bases). The CDR3 loop spans 17 amino acids. CDR1 and CDR2 (germline): SGHAT, FQNNGV. The CDR3 DNA reads as TGTGCCAGTAGCCCCACAATCGGAGGGCCCTACTACAATGAGCACTTCTTC. It encodes CASSPTIGGPYYNEHFF.

The chain recombines TRBV28 with TRBJ2-6; 7 positions agree with TRBD1. J was trimmed by 6 bases and V by 5 bases; bases with no gene match: 10. The CDR3 is 16 amino acids. Germline loops: CDR1 MDHEN, CDR2 SYDVKM. The CDR3 bases are TGTGCCAGCAGTGGTCCCGGGACAGCCATGGCCAACGTCCTGACTTTC. Its protein product is CASSGPGTAMANVLTF.

This clonotype was seen a single time. It may be a read error: a sequence one base away is much more abundant. The V and J genes are TRBV12-3 or TRBV12-4 and TRBJ1-1; TRBD1 agrees at 8 bases. This CDR3 comprises 15 residues. The CDR3 is CVSSLEAGGWTEAFF. The CDR3, as DNA: TGTGTCAGCAGTTTAGAGGCAGGGGGCTGGACTGAAGCTTTCTTT.

This rearrangement joins TRBV7-9 to TRBJ2-7; D is unclear. The CDR3 extends over 15 amino acids. Germline CDR1 SEHNR, CDR2 FQNEAQ (reference sequence). The ends were cut back, 4 bases at V and 2 bases at J, with 15 bases in the middle. CDR3 in amino acids: CASSSPRPNAYEQYF. The CDR3 DNA follows: TGTGCCAGCAGCTCGCCCCGTCCCAATGCCTACGAGCAGTACTTC.

Of note for this clonotype: The junction departs from the called germline gene at one end, perhaps through a read error. The rearrangement joins TRBV11-2 to TRBJ2-1; tentatively, D is TRBD2 (5 bases). Germline values: CDR1 SGHAT, CDR2 FQNNGV. The CDR3 length is 15 residues. CDR3 bases: TGCGCCAGCACCTTGGACTTGAGCTTCTACAATGAGCAGTTCTTC. Its protein product is CASTLDLSFYNEQFF. The full variable domain, with the rest looked up from reference TRBV11-2 and TRBJ2-1, is EAGVAQSPRYKIIEKRQSVAFWCNPISGHATLYWYQQILGQGPKLLIQFQNNGVVDDSQLPKDRFSAERLKGVDSTLKIQPAKLEDSAVYLCASTLDLSFYNEQFFGPGTRLTVL.

About this clonotype: Sequence at one end of the junction differs from germline and may be a read error. The genes are TRBV29-1 and TRBJ1-1; D is ambiguous. This CDR3 region has 13 residues. Germline V gene sequence: CDR1 SQVTM, CDR2 ANQGSEA. The CDR3 coding sequence is TGTAGCGTTATAACTCAACTGAACACTGAAGCTTTCTTT. Translation: CSVITQLNTEAFF.

Concerning this clonotype itself: Germline is not matched at one junction end, which may reflect a read error. The rearrangement links TRBV12-3 or TRBV12-4 to TRBJ1-5; D remains unclear. The CDR3 length is 13 residues. The CDR3 here is CASKGSWDQSQHF. The CDR3 DNA reads TGTGCCAGCAAAGGCTCTTGGGATCAGTCCCAGCATTTT.